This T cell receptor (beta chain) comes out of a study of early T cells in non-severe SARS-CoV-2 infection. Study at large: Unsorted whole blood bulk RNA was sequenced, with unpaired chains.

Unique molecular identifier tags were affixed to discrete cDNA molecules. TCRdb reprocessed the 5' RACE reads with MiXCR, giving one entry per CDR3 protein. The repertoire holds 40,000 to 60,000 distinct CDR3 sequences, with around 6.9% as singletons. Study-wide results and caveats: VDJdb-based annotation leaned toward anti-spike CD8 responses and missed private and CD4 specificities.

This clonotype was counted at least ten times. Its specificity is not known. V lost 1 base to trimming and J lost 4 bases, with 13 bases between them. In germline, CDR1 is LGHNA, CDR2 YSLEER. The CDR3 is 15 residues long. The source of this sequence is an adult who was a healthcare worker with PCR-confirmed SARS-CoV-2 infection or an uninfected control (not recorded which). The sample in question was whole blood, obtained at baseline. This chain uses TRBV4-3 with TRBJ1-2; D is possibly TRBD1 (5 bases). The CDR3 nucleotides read TGCGCCAGCAGCCAAGTCGCAGGGAATAGCTATGGCTACACCTTC. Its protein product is CASSQVAGNSYGYTF.